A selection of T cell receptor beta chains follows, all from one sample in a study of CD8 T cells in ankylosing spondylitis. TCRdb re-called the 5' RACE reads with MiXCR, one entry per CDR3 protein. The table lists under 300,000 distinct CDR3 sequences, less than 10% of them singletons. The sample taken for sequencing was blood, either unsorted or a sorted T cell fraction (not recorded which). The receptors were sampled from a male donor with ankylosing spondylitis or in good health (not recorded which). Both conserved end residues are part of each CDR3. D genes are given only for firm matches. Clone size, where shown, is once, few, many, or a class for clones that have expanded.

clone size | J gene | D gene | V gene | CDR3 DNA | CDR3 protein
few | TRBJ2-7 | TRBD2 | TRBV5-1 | TGCGCCAGCAGCCACCGCCTCCTCCGGGAGGGAACCTACTACGAGCAGTACTTC | CASSHRLLREGTYYEQYF
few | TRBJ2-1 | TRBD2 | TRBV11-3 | TGTGCCAGCAGCTTCGGCGGGAGGCAATACAATGAGCAGTTC | CASSFGGRQYNEQF
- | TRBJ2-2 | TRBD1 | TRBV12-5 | TGTGCTAGTGGCCCCGAACAGGGGGCGGACACCGGGGAGCTGTTTTTT | CASGPEQGADTGELFF
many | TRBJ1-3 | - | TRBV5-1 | TGCGCCAGCAGCTTTAGGCCGACCTTGAGCTCTGGAAACACCATATATTTT | CASSFRPTLSSGNTIYF
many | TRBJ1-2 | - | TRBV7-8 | TGTGCCACCCGGGGGGTTAACTATGGCTACACCTTC | CATRGVNYGYTF
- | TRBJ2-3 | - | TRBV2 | TGTGCCAGCACGATAAACACAGATACGCAGTATTTT | CASTINTDTQYF
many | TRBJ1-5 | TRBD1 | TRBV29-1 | TGCAGCGTCCGACAGGGGGAGAATCAGCCCCAGCATTTT | CSVRQGENQPQHF
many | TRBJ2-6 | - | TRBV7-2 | TGTGCCAGCAGCTTAGTATTGGGTAGCTCTGGGGCCAACGTCCTGACTTTC | CASSLVLGSSGANVLTF
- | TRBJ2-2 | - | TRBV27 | TGTGCCAGCAGTGACTTGGCCCGCGGGGGGGAGCTGTTTTTT | CASSDLARGGELFF
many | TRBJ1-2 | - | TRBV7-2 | TGTGCCAGCAGCCTCTCCACAGCTAACTATGGCTACACCTTC | CASSLSTANYGYTF
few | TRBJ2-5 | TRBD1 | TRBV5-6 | TGTGCCAGCAGCACCGGACAGGGTACCCAAGAGACCCAGTACTTC | CASSTGQGTQETQYF
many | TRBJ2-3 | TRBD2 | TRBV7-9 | TGTGCCAGCAGCTTTGCTAGCGGGGGCACAGATACGCAGTATTTT | CASSFASGGTDTQYF
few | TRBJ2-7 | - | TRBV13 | TGTGCCAGCAGCTTAGTTGGTTTCGAGCAGTACTTC | CASSLVGFEQYF
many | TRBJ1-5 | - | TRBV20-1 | TGCAGTGCTAGAGGGGACGGGGAGGGTGATCAGCCCCAGCATTTT | CSARGDGEGDQPQHF
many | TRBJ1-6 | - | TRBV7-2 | TGTGCCAGCTCCAAGGACGGATATAATTCACCCCTCCACTTT | CASSKDGYNSPLHF
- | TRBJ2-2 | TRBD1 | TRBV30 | TGTGCCTGGAGTGTGGTGGGGACAGCGAACACCGGGGAGCTGTTTTTT | CAWSVVGTANTGELFF
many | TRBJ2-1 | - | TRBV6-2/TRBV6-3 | TGTGCCAGCAGTCGCCGGACGGACCAGTTCTTC | CASSRRTDQFF
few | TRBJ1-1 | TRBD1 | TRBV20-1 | TGCAGTGCTCCCGACGCCCGGGACAGGGTCTTCATGAACACTGAAGCTTTCTTT | CSAPDARDRVFMNTEAFF
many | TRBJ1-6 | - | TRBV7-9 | TGTGCCAGCAGCCCTACGGTGGATTCACCCCTCCACTTT | CASSPTVDSPLHF
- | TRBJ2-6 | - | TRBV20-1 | TGCAGTGCCGTACAGACCTCTGGGGCCAACGTCCTGACTTTC | CSAVQTSGANVLTF
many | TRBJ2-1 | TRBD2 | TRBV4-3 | TGCGCCAGCAGCCAACCCATAGCGGGGGGTATCAATGAGCAGTTCTTC | CASSQPIAGGINEQFF
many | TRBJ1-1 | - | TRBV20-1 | TGCAGTGCTCCCGGACTGAGGGCTGAAGCTTTCTTT | CSAPGLRAEAFF
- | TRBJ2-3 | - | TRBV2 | TGTGCCAGCAGTGAAACGCTAGCTGGCGATACGCAGTATTTT | CASSETLAGDTQYF
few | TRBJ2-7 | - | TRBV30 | TGTGCCTGGAGTGGTAGCGCCTACGAGCAGTACTTC | CAWSGSAYEQYF
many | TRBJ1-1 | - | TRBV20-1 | TGCAGTATGAGACAGGACAAAGCTTTCTTT | CSMRQDKAFF
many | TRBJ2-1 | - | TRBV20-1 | TGCAGTGCTAGGAATCCCCTGGGCGGATTGGAGCAGTTCTTC | CSARNPLGGLEQFF